The 26 T cell receptor beta chains reported below all come from one sample, sequenced in a study of T cells in Graves' hyperthyroidism and ophthalmopathy. The CDR3 regions of TCR beta were amplified from RNA transcripts. First-round RT-PCR targeting the TCR CDR3 was performed with the HTBI primer set. TCRdb processed the multiplex PCR reads anew with MiXCR; each CDR3 protein has one entry. Here the sample spans 90,000 to 120,000 distinct CDR3 sequences, about 17% being singletons. The sample consisted of blood. The receptors here all came from a woman aged 45-60 years with Graves' hyperthyroidism.

This clonotype appeared many times. The rearrangement joins TRBV11-2 to TRBJ2-4; 13 bases map to TRBD2. The CDR3 loop spans 20 amino acids. With V trimmed by 0 bases and J by 4 bases, 12 bases remained unmatched. Per germline, CDR1 SGHAT and CDR2 FQNNGV. The CDR3 region is CASSLDEVGLAGLLKNIQYF. In DNA form, the CDR3 reads TGTGCCAGCAGCTTAGATGAGGTGGGACTAGCGGGACTGCTGAAAAACATTCAGTACTTC.

This clonotype has at least ten counts. The CDR3 nucleotides read TGTGCCAGCAAAAACAAGGATGGACTAGCGGGAGTTAATGAGCAGTTCTTC. This translates into CASKNKDGLAGVNEQFF. The chain carries TRBV6-1 and TRBJ2-1, with TRBD2 identical over 13 bases. The CDR3 has 17 amino acids. Per germline, CDR1 MNHNS and CDR2 SASEGT. The V segment lost 7 bases and the J segment 7 bases; nucleotides outside the gene matches: 13.

V usage is TRBV10-3 and J usage is TRBJ2-7; either TRBD1 or TRBD2 may fit D (6 bases each). V lost 3 bases, J lost 2 bases, and 17 bases lay in between. The CDR3 contains 16 residues. Germline V lookup: CDR1 ENHRY, CDR2 SYGVKD. CDR3 loop: CAISDPTLGGTYEQYF. Written as DNA, the CDR3 is TGTGCCATCAGTGATCCAACCTTAGGGGGGACCTACGAGCAGTACTTC.

There are many counts of this clonotype. The rearrangement joins TRBV3-1 to TRBJ2-7, with no clear D. Trimming pared 5 bases from V and 5 bases from J, leaving 7 bases between. The germline gives CDR1 LGHDT, CDR2 YNNKEL (reference sequence). The CDR3 sequence is 11 residues long. The CDR3 region has the DNA TGTGCCAGCAGCGATTACCACGAGCAGTACTTC. Protein sequence: CASSDYHEQYF.

This clonotype was observed many times. V and J are TRBV20-1 and TRBJ1-1, with 7 bases aligning to TRBD1. Germline CDR1 reads DFQATT; CDR2 reads SNEGSKA (reference sequence). Trimming at V came to 1 base and at J to 7 bases, leaving 15 bases not matched to a gene. This CDR3 region has 16 residues. CDR3 sequence reads: CSARGGGQLSYNEAFF. CDR3 bases: TGCAGTGCTAGAGGGGGGGGACAGCTTTCCTATAATGAAGCTTTCTTT.

Here the CDR3 reads CSAGLAGEDGSEQFF. DNA for the CDR3: TGCAGTGCTGGACTAGCGGGGGAGGATGGGAGTGAGCAGTTCTTC. The chain combines TRBV20-1 with TRBJ2-1, with 13 bases aligning to TRBD2. The germline gives CDR1 DFQATT, CDR2 SNEGSKA (reference sequence). The CDR3 consists of 15 residues. Trimming removed 5 bases from V and 9 bases from J; junction bases left unmatched: 10.

This clonotype was picked up many times. The chain links TRBV2 to TRBJ2-2; 10 bases align to TRBD2. The CDR3 sequence is 17 residues long. The V and J ends lost 4 bases and 6 bases, in that order; junction bases with no gene match: 11. Germline V gene lookup returns CDR1 SNHLY and CDR2 FYNNEI. The CDR3 protein is CASSVGTSGVWAGELFF. The CDR3 DNA follows: TGTGCCAGCAGTGTTGGAACTAGCGGGGTTTGGGCCGGGGAGCTGTTTTTT.

This clonotype was found a few times. This chain connects TRBV12-3 or TRBV12-4 to TRBJ1-6, with 8 nucleotides matching TRBD1. V shed 6 bases, J shed 5 bases, and the junction held 3 bases outside the gene matches. The CDR3 length is 14 residues. CDR3 nucleotide sequence: TGTGCCAGCAGAGACAGGGGTAATAATTCACCCCTCCACTTT. Its translation is CASRDRGNNSPLHF.

In its sample, this clonotype was seen many times. The chain joins TRBV6-1 to TRBJ1-5; 10 positions agree with TRBD1. The germline V gene has CDR1 MNHNS and CDR2 SASEGT. This CDR3 contains 15 residues. The ends lost 7 bases at V and 3 bases at J; junction bases unmatched: 6. The CDR3 nucleotides are TGTGCCAGCACCGCGACAGGGGGCGCCAATCAGCCCCAGCATTTT. It yields the protein CASTATGGANQPQHF.

This clonotype was recorded at least ten times. The rearrangement uses TRBV6-1 and TRBJ1-5; D not certain. V was trimmed by 6 bases and J by 6 bases, leaving 9 bases between them. The CDR3 extends over 12 amino acids. The germline CDR1 and CDR2 sequences are MNHNS and SASEGT. CDR3 amino acids: CASRETLQPQHF. CDR3 bases: TGTGCCAGCAGGGAGACTCTTCAGCCCCAGCATTTT.

This clonotype was counted many times. The chain links TRBV10-3 to TRBJ1-1; 10 positions match TRBD1. The CDR3 is 13 amino acids. Germline CDR1 is ENHRY and CDR2 is SYGVKD. Trimming at V came to 6 bases and at J to 5 bases, leaving 3 bases not matched to a gene. The CDR3 loop reads CAISGQGGTEAFF. The CDR3 nucleotides are TGTGCCATCAGCGGACAGGGGGGAACTGAAGCTTTCTTT.

The chain joins TRBV5-1 to TRBJ1-2; 10 bases are a match to TRBD1. The CDR3 length is 15 residues. V lost 4 bases and J lost 0; bases outside the gene matches: 3. Germline V gene lookup returns CDR1 SGHRS and CDR2 YFSETQ. Here the CDR3 reads CASSTGQGANYGYTF. CDR3 nucleotides: TGCGCCAGCAGCACTGGACAGGGGGCTAACTATGGCTACACCTTC.

This clonotype was seen ten or more times. J is TRBJ1-4 and V is TRBV30; the D is unclear. Germline V CDR1 and CDR2: GTSNPN, SVGIG (reference sequence). V was pared by 0 bases and J by 4 bases, with 24 bases between. CDR3 length: 19 amino acids. Here the CDR3 DNA reads TGTGCCTGGAGTGTACCTTTACACCTAGCCCCTGGGGTTAATGAAAAACTGTTTTTT. As protein: CAWSVPLHLAPGVNEKLFF.

There are many counts of this clonotype. The chain recombines TRBV18 with TRBJ1-1; D may be TRBD1 (6 bases). Germline CDR1 KGHSH, CDR2 LQKENI. The CDR3 spans 15 residues. V lost 0 bases and J lost 5, with 13 bases in between. The CDR3 reads CASSPPEGGVTEAFF. The CDR3 DNA is TGTGCCAGCTCACCACCGGAGGGGGGGGTTACTGAAGCTTTCTTT. Full variable domain (outside the CDR3, taken from reference TRBV18 and TRBJ1-1): NAGVMQNPRHLVRRRGQEARLRCSPMKGHSHVYWYRQLPEEGLKFMVYLQKENIIDESGMPKERFSAEFPKEGPSILRIQQVVRGDSAAYFCASSPPEGGVTEAFFGQGTRLTVV.

In its sample, this clonotype was seen many times. The chain is built from TRBV30 and TRBJ2-3; unclear D gene. The V gene lost 5 bases and the J gene lost 0 bases, with 9 bases spanning the gap. The CDR3 runs to 13 residues. In germline, CDR1 is GTSNPN, CDR2 SVGIG (reference sequence). The CDR3 is CAWDWKSTDTQYF. In DNA, the CDR3 is TGTGCCTGGGACTGGAAAAGCACAGATACGCAGTATTTT.

This clonotype was observed many times. The rearrangement joins TRBV27 to TRBJ2-1; 9 bases align to TRBD1. The CDR3 spans 16 residues. Trimming cost V 3 bases and J 6 bases; bases outside gene matches: 9. CDR1 MNHEY and CDR2 SMNVEV come from the germline V gene (reference sequence). CDR3 residues: CASSLPTGTGFNEQFF. DNA for the CDR3: TGTGCCAGCAGTTTGCCGACCGGGACAGGGTTCAATGAGCAGTTCTTC.

This clonotype was counted many times. V usage is TRBV20-1 and J usage is TRBJ2-1; D possibly matches TRBD1 or TRBD2 (5 bases each). From germline, CDR1 is DFQATT and CDR2 SNEGSKA (reference sequence). Trimming took off 5 bases at V and 5 bases at J, with 16 bases between the two ends. This CDR3 contains 14 residues. CDR3 sequence reads: CSAQRGPLNNEQFF. CDR3 in DNA: TGCAGTGCTCAAAGGGGACCCTTGAACAATGAGCAGTTCTTC.

This clonotype appeared many times. V usage is TRBV2 and J usage is TRBJ2-6; D gene unclear. Trimming pared 6 bases from V and 1 base from J, leaving 16 bases between. Germline V gene lookup returns CDR1 SNHLY and CDR2 FYNNEI. The CDR3 is 17 amino acids. CDR3 amino acids: CASSLPGTISGANVLTF. CDR3 coding DNA: TGTGCCAGCAGCCTCCCGGGTACTATATCTGGGGCCAACGTCCTGACTTTC.

This clonotype showed up just a few times. Just one base apart from a much larger clone, this may be a read error. The chain recombines TRBV2 with TRBJ2-7; tentative D call: TRBD2 (5 bases). This CDR3 is 12 amino acids long. Germline lookup yields CDR1 SNHLY and CDR2 FYNNEI. The CDR3 is CVSKKAGYEQYF. Written as DNA, the CDR3 is TGTGTCAGCAAAAAGGCGGGCTACGAGCAGTACTTC.

The sample holds many counts of this clonotype. The V and J genes are TRBV29-1 and TRBJ2-5, with D perhaps being TRBD1 or TRBD2 (5 bases each). The germline V gene has CDR1 SQVTM and CDR2 ANQGSEA. Trimming took off 4 bases at V and 4 bases at J, with 13 bases between the two ends. The CDR3 runs 13 residues. CDR3 nucleotides: TGCAGCGTTGGGGACCGAACGGCAGAGACCCAGTACTTC. Its translation: CSVGDRTAETQYF.

The sample holds many counts of this clonotype. This chain connects TRBV4-2 to TRBJ2-5; D is perhaps TRBD2 (5 bases). This CDR3 comprises 15 residues. Germline assignment: CDR1 LGHNA and CDR2 YNFKEQ. Trimming removed 0 bases at V and 4 bases at J, with 12 bases between. In DNA, the CDR3 is TGTGCCAGCAGCCAAGAGCGGGCCGCCCCAGAGACCCAGTACTTC. Its protein is CASSQERAAPETQYF.

This clonotype was found many times. CDR3 amino acids: CASSEERGGQFF. The DNA of the CDR3 is TGTGCCAGCAGTGAAGAAAGAGGAGGGCAGTTCTTC. The gene calls are TRBV2 and TRBJ2-1; weak D call: TRBD2 (5 bases). The CDR3 contains 12 residues. Germline V gene data show CDR1 as SNHLY and CDR2 as FYNNEI. The ends were cut back, 1 base at V and 12 bases at J, with 10 bases in the middle.

The J gene is TRBJ1-1, the V gene TRBV7-2; D ambiguous. Germline CDR1 reads SGHTA; CDR2 reads FQGNSA. CDR3 length: 14 residues. The V gene lost 3 bases and the J gene lost 6 bases, with 14 bases spanning the gap. In DNA, the CDR3 is TGTGCCAGCAGCTTTGCGGCGAAATCCTCTGAAGCTTTCTTT. This sequence encodes CASSFAAKSSEAFF.

This clonotype has ten or more counts. This chain links TRBV11-1 with TRBJ2-5; 7 nucleotides line up with TRBD1. Germline V gives CDR1 SGHAT, CDR2 FQDESV (reference sequence). After removal of 2 bases from V and 5 bases from J, the junction contained 8 bases not matched to a gene. The CDR3 contains 15 residues. CDR3 sequence (DNA): TGTGCCAGCAGCTTACAACCAACAGGGGTGGAGACCCAGTACTTC. It encodes CASSLQPTGVETQYF. The full variable domain, in which reference TRBV11-1 and TRBJ2-5 provide the parts outside the CDR3, is EAEVAQSPRYKITEKSQAVAFWCDPISGHATLYWYRQILGQGPELLVQFQDESVVDDSQLPKDRFSAERLKGVDSTLKIQPAELGDSAMYLCASSLQPTGVETQYFGPGTRLLVL.

The chain uses TRBV12-3 or TRBV12-4 and TRBJ2-6; D gene ambiguous. This CDR3 is 16 amino acids long. V was clipped by 2 bases and J by 0 bases, with 8 bases between them. The DNA of the CDR3 is TGTGCCAGCAGTTTAATGGGGTCCTCTGGGGCCAACGTCCTGACTTTC. It codes for CASSLMGSSGANVLTF.

This clonotype was observed many times. The chain employs TRBV7-9 and TRBJ1-6; no clear D gene. Trimming removed 10 bases from V and 9 bases from J, with 13 bases in between. Looked up from germline, CDR1 is SEHNR and CDR2 is FQNEAQ (reference sequence). The CDR3 contains 12 residues. CDR3 protein: CATSRVGSPLHF. In DNA, the CDR3 is TGTGCCACCTCAAGGGTGGGTTCACCCCTCCACTTT.